These T cell receptor beta chains were read from a single sample in a study of blood T cell repertoires in COVID-19. Produced via immunoSEQ multiplex PCR; TCRdb's table is partial and in-frame only. The table has some 350,000 clones, around 82% seen once; the top ten hold 2.5% to 3.5%. Sequencing was done on a sample of peripheral blood. The receptors were sampled from a man aged 25-45 years with active or convalescent COVID-19. Each CDR3 is given with its conserved first and last residue. D genes are given only for firm matches. Part of the rows lack a size; the others show once, few, many or a class for expanded clones.

cdr3_aa	cdr3_nt	clone_size	j_call	d_call	v_call
CASSLKGANYGYTF	TGTGCCAGCAGCCTTAAGGGGGCTAACTATGGCTACACCTTC	once	TRBJ1-2	.	TRBV28
CASSLDVTPEGYTF	TGCGCCAGCAGCTTGGACGTCACCCCGGAGGGCTACACCTTC	.	TRBJ1-2	.	TRBV5-1
CASSILAGPLYF	.	.	TRBJ1-6	.	TRBV6-5
CASSSFRGETQYF	TGTGCCAGCAGCTCGTTTCGGGGTGAGACCCAGTACTTC	.	TRBJ2-5	.	TRBV6-2/TRBV6-3
CASSSSSYEQYF	TGCGCCAGCAGCTCGAGCTCCTACGAGCAGTACTTC	.	TRBJ2-7	.	TRBV5-1
CASSYKGQSSGNTIYF	TGCGCCAGCAGCTATAAGGGGCAGAGCTCTGGAAACACCATATATTTT	few	TRBJ1-3	.	TRBV5-1
CVTTLRPNQPQHF	TGTGTCACGACTCTCCGACCCAATCAGCCCCAGCATTTT	.	TRBJ1-5	.	TRBV28
CASSIELYNRETQYF	TGTGCCAGTAGTATAGAGCTGTATAATCGGGAGACCCAGTACTTC	few	TRBJ2-5	.	TRBV19
CSVAKRPGTYEQYF	TGCAGCGTTGCGAAGAGGCCCGGCACCTACGAGCAGTACTTC	.	TRBJ2-7	.	TRBV29-1
CATSREGRVGEKLFF	TGTGCCACCAGCAGAGAGGGCAGGGTGGGAGAAAAACTGTTTTTT	.	TRBJ1-4	.	TRBV15
CASSSQGEQYF	TGTGCCAGCTCAAGTCAGGGAGAGCAGTACTTC	few	TRBJ2-7	.	TRBV18
CASSHDRWFYEQYF	TGCGCCAGCAGCCACGACAGATGGTTCTACGAGCAGTACTTC	.	TRBJ2-7	.	TRBV4-1
CASSQTRADGYTF	TGCGCCAGCAGCCAGACGCGGGCGGATGGCTACACCTTC	.	TRBJ1-2	.	TRBV4-1
CASSQRQGDYGYTF	TGTGCCAGCAGCCAACGACAGGGGGACTATGGCTACACCTTC	.	TRBJ1-2	TRBD1	TRBV3-1/TRBV3-2
CASSQYGLNGYTF	TGCGCCAGCAGCCAATACGGGTTGAATGGCTACACCTTC	.	TRBJ1-2	.	TRBV4-1
CASSSLASSPQHF	TGTGCCAGCAGTTCGTTAGCCTCGAGTCCCCAGCATTTT	once	TRBJ1-5	.	TRBV6-5
CASSLRVQGNNEQFF	TGTGCCAGCAGCTTAAGAGTGCAGGGGAACAATGAGCAGTTCTTC	.	TRBJ2-1	.	TRBV11-3
CASRRPREGGEQYF	TGTGCCAGCAGGCGACCCCGGGAGGGAGGCGAGCAGTACTTC	.	TRBJ2-7	TRBD2	TRBV28
CASSLAGRTLGNTIYF	TGTGCCAGCAGCTTAGCCGGCAGGACTCTCGGAAACACCATATATTTT	once	TRBJ1-3	.	TRBV7-2
CASTRLAQLQETQYF	TGTGCCAGTACCCGACTAGCGCAACTCCAAGAGACCCAGTACTTC	once	TRBJ2-5	TRBD2	TRBV19
CASSSEGTPTYEQYF	TGTGCCAGCAGTTCCGAGGGGACTCCTACCTACGAGCAGTACTTC	.	TRBJ2-7	.	TRBV6-2/TRBV6-3
CASSLTSGRAVTDTQYF	TGTGCCAGCAGTTTAACTAGCGGGAGGGCCGTCACAGATACGCAGTATTTT	.	TRBJ2-3	TRBD2	TRBV27
CASSLGTGSRNTEAFF	TGCGCCAGCAGCTTGGGGACAGGTTCGCGGAACACTGAAGCTTTCTTT	.	TRBJ1-1	TRBD1	TRBV5-1
CASRISHSGAQYF	TGTGCCAGCAGAATTTCCCATAGCGGCGCGCAGTACTTC	.	TRBJ2-7	.	TRBV6-5
CASSFPGSGVYENTIYF	TGTGCCAGCAGCTTCCCGGGTTCAGGGGTCTACGAAAACACCATATATTTT	.	TRBJ1-3	.	TRBV7-9
CASSQIYTGGLAGELFF	TGTGCCAGCAGCCAAATCTACACAGGGGGCTTGGCCGGGGAGCTGTTTTTT	.	TRBJ2-2	TRBD1	TRBV14
CASSPRDRGNNEQFF	TGTGCCAGCAGCCCACGGGACAGGGGGAACAATGAGCAGTTCTTC	.	TRBJ2-1	TRBD1	TRBV11-3
CASSQGGWTVSNTGELFF	TGCGCCAGCAGCCAAGGGGGCTGGACAGTCTCGAACACCGGGGAGCTGTTTTTT	.	TRBJ2-2	.	TRBV4-3
CASSSGYIPGNEQFF	TGTGCCAGCAGCTCCGGGTACATTCCGGGCAATGAGCAGTTCTTC	.	TRBJ2-1	.	TRBV11-2
CASSAGGVSETQYF	TGTGCCAGCTCTGCGGGTGGGGTATCGGAGACCCAGTACTTC	.	TRBJ2-5	.	TRBV11-2
CASTTSPGYLFSEAFF	TGTGCCAGCACAACTTCCCCCGGGTATCTTTTTAGTGAAGCTTTCTTT	.	TRBJ1-1	.	TRBV18
CASSSWGVAGRQPQHF	TGCGCCAGCAGTTCTTGGGGGGTGGCAGGGAGGCAGCCCCAGCATTTT	.	TRBJ1-5	.	TRBV4-1
CASSPSGDGDTQYF	TGTGCCAGCAGTCCCAGCGGGGATGGGGATACGCAGTATTTT	.	TRBJ2-3	TRBD2	TRBV6-4
CSVGPQGDSQYF	TGCAGCGTTGGGCCACAGGGAGATTCCCAGTACTTC	few	TRBJ2-5	.	TRBV29-1
CASSFRGTSNEKLFF	TGTGCCAGCAGTTTCAGGGGAACGTCTAATGAAAAACTGTTTTTT	.	TRBJ1-4	.	TRBV27
CASSPPKREYPYEQYF	TGTGCCAGCAGCCCTCCAAAGCGGGAATACCCCTACGAGCAGTACTTC	.	TRBJ2-7	TRBD2	TRBV11-3